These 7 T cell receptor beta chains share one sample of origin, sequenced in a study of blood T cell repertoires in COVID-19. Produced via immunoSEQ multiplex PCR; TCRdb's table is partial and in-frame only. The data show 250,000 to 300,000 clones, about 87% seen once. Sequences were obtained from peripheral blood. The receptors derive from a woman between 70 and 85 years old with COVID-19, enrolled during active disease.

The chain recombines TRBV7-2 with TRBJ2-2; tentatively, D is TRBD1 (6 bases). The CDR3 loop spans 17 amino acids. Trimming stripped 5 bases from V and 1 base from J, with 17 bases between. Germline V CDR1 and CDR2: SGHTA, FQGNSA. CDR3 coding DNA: TGTGCCAGCAGCCGGCGAATACCGGACAGGAACACCGGGGAGCTGTTTTTT. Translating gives CASSRRIPDRNTGELFF.

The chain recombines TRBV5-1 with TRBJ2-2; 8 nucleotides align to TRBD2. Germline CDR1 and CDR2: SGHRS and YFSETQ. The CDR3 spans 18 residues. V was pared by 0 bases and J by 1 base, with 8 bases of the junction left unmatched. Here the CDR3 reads CASSLGLWLAGNTGELFF. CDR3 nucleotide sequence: TGCGCCAGCAGCTTGGGCTTGTGGCTAGCGGGGAACACCGGGGAGCTGTTTTTT.

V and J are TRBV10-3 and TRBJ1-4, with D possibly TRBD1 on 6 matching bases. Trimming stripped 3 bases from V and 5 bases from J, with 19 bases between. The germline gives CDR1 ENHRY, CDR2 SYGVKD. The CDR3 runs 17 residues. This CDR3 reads CAISDRTGSGSNEKLFF. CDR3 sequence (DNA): TGTGCCATCAGTGACCGAACAGGGTCAGGGTCCAATGAAAAACTGTTTTTT.

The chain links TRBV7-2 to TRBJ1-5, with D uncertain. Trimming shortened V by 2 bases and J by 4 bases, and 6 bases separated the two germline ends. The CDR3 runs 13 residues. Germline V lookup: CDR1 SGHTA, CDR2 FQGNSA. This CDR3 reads CASSLRENQPQHF. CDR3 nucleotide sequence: TGTGCCAGCAGCTTAAGGGAGAATCAGCCCCAGCATTTT.

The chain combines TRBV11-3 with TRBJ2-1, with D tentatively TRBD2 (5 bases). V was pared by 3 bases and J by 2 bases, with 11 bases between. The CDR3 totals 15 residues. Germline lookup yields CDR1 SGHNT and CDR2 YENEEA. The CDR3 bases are TGTGCCAGCAGCTTGGAGCGGCCGCCCTACAATGAGCAGTTCTTC. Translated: CASSLERPPYNEQFF. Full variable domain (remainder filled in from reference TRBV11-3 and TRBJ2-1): EAGVVQSPRYKIIEKKQPVAFWCNPISGHNTLYWYLQNLGQGPELLIRYENEEAVDDSQLPKDRFSAERLKGVDSTLKIQPAELGDSAVYLCASSLERPPYNEQFFGPGTRLTVL.

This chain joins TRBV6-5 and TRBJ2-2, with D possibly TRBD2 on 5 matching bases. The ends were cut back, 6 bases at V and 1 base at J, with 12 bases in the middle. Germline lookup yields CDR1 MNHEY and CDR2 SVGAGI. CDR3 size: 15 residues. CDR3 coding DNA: TGTGCCAGCAGACGGGAACAGCTGAACACCGGGGAGCTGTTTTTT. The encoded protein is CASRREQLNTGELFF.

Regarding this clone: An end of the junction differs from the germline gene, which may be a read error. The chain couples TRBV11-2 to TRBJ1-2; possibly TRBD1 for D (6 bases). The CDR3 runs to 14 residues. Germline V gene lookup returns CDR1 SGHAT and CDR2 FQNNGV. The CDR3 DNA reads TGTGCCAGCAGCTTAGATGGGGGGGCGCGTGGCCACACCTTC. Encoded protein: CASSLDGGARGHTF. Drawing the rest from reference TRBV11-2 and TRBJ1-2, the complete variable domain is EAGVAQSPRYKIIEKRQSVAFWCNPISGHATLYWYQQILGQGPKLLIQFQNNGVVDDSQLPKDRFSAERLKGVDSTLKIQPAKLEDSAVYLCASSLDGGARGHTFGSGTRLTVV.